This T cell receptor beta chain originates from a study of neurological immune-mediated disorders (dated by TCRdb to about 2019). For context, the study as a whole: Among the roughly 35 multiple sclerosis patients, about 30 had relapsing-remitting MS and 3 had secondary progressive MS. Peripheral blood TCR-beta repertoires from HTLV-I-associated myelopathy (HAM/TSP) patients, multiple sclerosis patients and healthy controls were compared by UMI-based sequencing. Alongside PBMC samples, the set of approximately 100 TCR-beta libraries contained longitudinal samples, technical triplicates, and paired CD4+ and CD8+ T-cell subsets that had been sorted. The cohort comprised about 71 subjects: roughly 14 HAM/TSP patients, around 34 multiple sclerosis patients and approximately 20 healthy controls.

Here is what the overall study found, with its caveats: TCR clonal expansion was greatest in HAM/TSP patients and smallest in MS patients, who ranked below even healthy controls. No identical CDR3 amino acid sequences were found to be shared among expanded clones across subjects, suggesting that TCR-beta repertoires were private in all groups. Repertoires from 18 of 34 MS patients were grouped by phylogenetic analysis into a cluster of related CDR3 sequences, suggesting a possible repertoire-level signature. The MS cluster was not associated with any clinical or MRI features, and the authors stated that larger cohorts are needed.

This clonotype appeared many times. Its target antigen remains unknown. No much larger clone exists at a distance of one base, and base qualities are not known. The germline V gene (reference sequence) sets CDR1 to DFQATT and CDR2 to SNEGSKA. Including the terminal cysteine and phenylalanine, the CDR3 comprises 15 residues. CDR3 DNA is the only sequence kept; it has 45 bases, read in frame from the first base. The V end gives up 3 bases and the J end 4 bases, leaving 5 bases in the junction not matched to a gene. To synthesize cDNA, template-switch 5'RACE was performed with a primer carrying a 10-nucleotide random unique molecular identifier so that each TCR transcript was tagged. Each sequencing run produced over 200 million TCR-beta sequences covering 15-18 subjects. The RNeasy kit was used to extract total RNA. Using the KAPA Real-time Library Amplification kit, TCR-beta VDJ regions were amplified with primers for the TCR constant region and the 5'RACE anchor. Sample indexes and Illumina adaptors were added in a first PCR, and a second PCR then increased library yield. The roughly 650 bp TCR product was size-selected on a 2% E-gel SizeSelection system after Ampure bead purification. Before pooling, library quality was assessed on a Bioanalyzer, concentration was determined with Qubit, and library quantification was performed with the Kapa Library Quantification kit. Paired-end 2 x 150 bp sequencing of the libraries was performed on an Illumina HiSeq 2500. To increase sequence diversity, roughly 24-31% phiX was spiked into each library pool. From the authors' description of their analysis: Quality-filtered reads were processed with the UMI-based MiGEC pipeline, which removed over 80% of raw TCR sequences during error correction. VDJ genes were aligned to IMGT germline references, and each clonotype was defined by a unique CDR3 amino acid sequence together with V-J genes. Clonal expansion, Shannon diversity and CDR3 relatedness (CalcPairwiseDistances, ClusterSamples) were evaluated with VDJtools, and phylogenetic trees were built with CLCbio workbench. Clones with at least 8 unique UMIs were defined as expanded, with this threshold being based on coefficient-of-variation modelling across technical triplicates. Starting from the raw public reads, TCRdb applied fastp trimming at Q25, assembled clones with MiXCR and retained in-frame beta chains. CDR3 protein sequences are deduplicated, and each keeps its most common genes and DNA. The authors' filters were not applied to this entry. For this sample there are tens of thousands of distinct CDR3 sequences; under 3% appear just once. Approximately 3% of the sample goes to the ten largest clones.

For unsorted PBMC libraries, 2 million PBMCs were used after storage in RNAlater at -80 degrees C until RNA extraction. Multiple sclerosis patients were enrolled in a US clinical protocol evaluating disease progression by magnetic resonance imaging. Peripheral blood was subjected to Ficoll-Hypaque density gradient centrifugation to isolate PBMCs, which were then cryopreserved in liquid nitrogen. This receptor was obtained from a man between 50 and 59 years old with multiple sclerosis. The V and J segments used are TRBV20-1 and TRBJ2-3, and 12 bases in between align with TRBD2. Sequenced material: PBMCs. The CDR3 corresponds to CSASVTSGGPDTQYF. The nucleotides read TGCAGTGCTAGTGTGACTAGCGGGGGCCCAGATACGCAGTATTTT.